One sample yielded the 17 T cell receptor beta chains listed below, sequenced in a study of post-analysis software for immune sequencing data. Presence of unique molecular identifiers characterized the TCR beta cDNA libraries. TCRdb analysed the PCR reads with MiXCR anew, one entry per CDR3 protein. Here the sample spans 700,000 to 800,000 distinct CDR3 sequences, approximately 30% being singletons. For these receptors, no antigen is known. Study results and caveats: Roughly five TRBV segments appeared more often in patients than in controls, and TRBV5-6, TRBV5-1 and TRBV20-1 were among these.

Sequenced: blood. These receptors all come from a girl between 5 and 17 years old with multiple sclerosis.

The J gene is TRBJ2-2, the V gene TRBV20-1; 10 positions agree with TRBD1. The CDR3 totals 17 residues. The ends lost 6 bases at V and 5 bases at J; junction bases unmatched: 15. Germline V gives CDR1 DFQATT, CDR2 SNEGSKA (reference sequence). The CDR3 DNA reads TGCAGTGCCGGAAGGCCTATCCGGGACAGGGGTACCGGGGAGCTGTTTTTT. This translates into CSAGRPIRDRGTGELFF.

The rearrangement links TRBV6-5 to TRBJ1-2; TRBD1 matches at 9 bases. J was trimmed by 4 bases and V by 9 bases; bases with no gene match: 15. Germline V CDR1 and CDR2: MNHEY, SVGAGI. The CDR3 totals 16 residues. As DNA, the CDR3 is TGTGCCAGTTCTGGGGACAGGGTCGGGTCAGGCTATGGCTACACCTTC. It specifies CASSGDRVGSGYGYTF.

The chain uses TRBV20-1 and TRBJ1-4; D is unclear. Germline CDR1 DFQATT, CDR2 SNEGSKA (reference sequence). V was clipped by 2 bases and J by 3 bases, with 7 bases between them. The CDR3 runs to 13 residues. CDR3 region: CSARREANEKLFF. In DNA form, the CDR3 reads TGCAGTGCTAGAAGGGAGGCTAATGAAAAACTGTTTTTT.

V and J are TRBV5-1 and TRBJ2-1, with D unclear. The CDR3 has 15 amino acids. The ends were cut back, 0 bases at V and 4 bases at J, with 11 bases in the middle. Germline V gene sequence: CDR1 SGHRS, CDR2 YFSETQ. The CDR3 sequence is CASSLAQHIYNEQFF. CDR3 in DNA: TGCGCCAGCAGCTTGGCCCAGCACATATACAATGAGCAGTTCTTC.

This clonotype appeared a few times. The V gene is TRBV20-1, the J gene TRBJ2-1; the D is unclear. Trimming took 2 bases from V and 2 from J, leaving 10 bases between them. The CDR3 has 14 residues. In germline, CDR1 is DFQATT, CDR2 SNEGSKA (reference sequence). CDR3 sequence reads: CSARSGSTYNEQFF. The CDR3 DNA sequence: TGCAGTGCTAGATCCGGGTCGACCTACAATGAGCAGTTCTTC.

This clonotype was found a few times. The V call is TRBV7-6, the J call TRBJ2-4; TRBD2 matches at 8 bases. The CDR3 totals 17 residues. Germline loops: CDR1 SGHVS, CDR2 FNYEAQ. Trimming removed 2 bases from V and 8 bases from J; junction bases left unmatched: 14. As DNA, the CDR3 is TGTGCCAGCAGCTTATACAGCCGGGAGGGCCAGAGATACATTCAGTACTTC. Translating it yields CASSLYSREGQRYIQYF.

The chain combines TRBV15 with TRBJ2-5; D may be TRBD1 (6 bases). Germline V gene lookup returns CDR1 LNHNV and CDR2 YYDKDF (reference sequence). The CDR3 totals 16 residues. Between the trimmed V and J ends, which lost 0 bases and 2 bases, there was a span of 13 bases. The CDR3 nucleotides read TGTGCCACCAGCAGAGATCACCTCCAGGGGCAAGAGACCCAGTACTTC. It translates to CATSRDHLQGQETQYF.

This clonotype was observed a handful of times. The rearrangement uses TRBV27 and TRBJ1-2; D remains ambiguous. Looked up from germline, CDR1 is MNHEY and CDR2 is SMNVEV (reference sequence). V lost 6 bases to trimming and J lost 8 bases, with 13 bases between them. The CDR3 spans 12 residues. The CDR3 region has the DNA TGTGCCAGCAGCGAGAGCCGGGAGGGCTACACCTTC. Amino acid sequence: CASSESREGYTF.

This clonotype was recorded many times. The V and J genes are TRBV20-1 and TRBJ2-6; D is uncertain. The CDR3 consists of 14 residues. CDR1 is DFQATT and CDR2 is SNEGSKA in the germline V gene (reference sequence). Trimming left V 0 bases short and J 0 bases short, with 3 bases between. DNA for the CDR3: TGCAGTGCTAGAGAGGACTCTGGGGCCAACGTCCTGACTTTC. Translation gives CSAREDSGANVLTF.

This sequence joins TRBV29-1 and TRBJ2-3, with 12 bases aligning to TRBD2. Germline values: CDR1 SQVTM, CDR2 ANQGSEA. CDR3 length equals 16 residues. The junction had 13 bases not matched to a gene; V was cut back by 6 bases and J by 6 bases. As DNA, the CDR3 is TGCAGCGTATCGAGACTAGCGGGAGATCTATCGGATACGCAGTATTTT. Its protein product is CSVSRLAGDLSDTQYF.

This clonotype was detected only a few times. This chain uses TRBV20-1 with TRBJ2-7, with D perhaps given as TRBD1 or TRBD2 (5 bases each). Germline loops: CDR1 DFQATT, CDR2 SNEGSKA (reference sequence). The CDR3 spans 14 residues. V was trimmed by 0 bases and J by 4 bases, leaving 13 bases between them. This chain's CDR3 is CSARERDWGYEQYF. The CDR3, as DNA: TGCAGTGCTAGAGAGCGAGATTGGGGGTACGAGCAGTACTTC.

V is TRBV9 and J is TRBJ2-7; 10 nucleotides line up with TRBD2. Germline V gene sequence: CDR1 SGDLS, CDR2 YYNGEE. The length of the CDR3 is 16 residues. With 0 bases clipped from V and 6 bases from J, the junction kept 9 bases outside the gene matches. The chain's CDR3 is CASSVAPGLAAREQYF. Written as DNA, the CDR3 is TGTGCCAGCAGCGTAGCTCCCGGACTAGCGGCTCGCGAGCAGTACTTC.

This clonotype has only a few counts. The gene calls are TRBV5-1 and TRBJ2-5; TRBD2 aligns across 9 bases. The closer fit of TRBJ2-7 to the DNA end suggests the J call may be wrong. The CDR3 is 17 amino acids. Looked up from germline, CDR1 is SGHRS and CDR2 is YFSETQ. For the CDR3, the DNA is TGCGCCAGCAGCTCTTATCTAGCGGGAAGGCCAGGATCCGAGCAGTACTTC. Its translation is CASSSYLAGRPGSEQYF.

This clonotype turned up a few times. The CDR3 is CASSVTGVGEQYF. CDR3 nucleotides: TGTGCCAGTAGTGTTACAGGGGTCGGTGAGCAGTACTTC. The J gene is TRBJ2-5, the V gene TRBV19, with 7 bases identical to TRBD1. The J segment lost 11 bases and the V segment lost 5 bases, leaving 11 bases of the junction unmatched. The germline V gene has CDR1 LNHDA and CDR2 SQIVND (reference sequence). This CDR3 comprises 13 residues.

A few counts support this clonotype. The chain links TRBV20-1 to TRBJ2-1, with D perhaps TRBD1 (6 bases). CDR1 is DFQATT, CDR2 SNEGSKA, per germline (reference sequence). V shed 5 bases and J shed 6 bases, with 17 bases lying between them. This CDR3 spans 14 amino acids. CDR3 region: CSAELVDSPNEQFF. DNA for the CDR3: TGCAGTGCTGAGCTTGTGGACAGTCCCAATGAGCAGTTCTTC.

This clonotype turned up a few times. The rearrangement joins TRBV7-9 to TRBJ2-1; TRBD2 aligns across 7 bases. Trimming at V came to 3 bases and at J to 8 bases, leaving 1 base not matched to a gene. This CDR3 comprises 12 residues. Germline V gives CDR1 SEHNR, CDR2 FQNEAQ (reference sequence). For the CDR3, the DNA is TGTGCCAGCAGCTTTGGGGGGGATGAGCAGTTCTTC. This gives the protein CASSFGGDEQFF.

Regarding this clonotype: One junction end disagrees with the germline gene, perhaps due to a read error. The CDR3 reads CASALTSGRYQETQYF. CDR3 nucleotides: TGTGCTAGTGCCCTGACTAGCGGGAGGTACCAGGAGACCCAGTACTTC. The rearrangement uses TRBV12-5 and TRBJ2-5, with 13 bases lining up with TRBD2. The CDR3 loop spans 16 amino acids. The germline CDR1 and CDR2 sequences are LGHNT and FRNRAP.